This T cell receptor (beta chain) stems from a study of blood T cell repertoires in COVID-19. Study overall: Sites in the United States, Italy and Spain provided acute and convalescent COVID-19 samples. T cells, B-cell-depleted T cells, or PBMCs supplied cDNA or gDNA.

In the source study's methods: The authors estimated nucleated cell counts from reference gene primer amplification. The method was immunoSEQ multiplex PCR; TCRdb's version includes in-frame clones alone and lacks a portion of them. That table gives V, J and clone size, and the DNA gave D and trimming. The sample gives tens of thousands of clones, more than 85% of which show up once; around 5% is in the top ten. The CDR3 has 14 residues. V was cut by 1 base and J by 6 bases, with 12 bases left in between. Germline-derived CDR1 and CDR2 are SGHTA and FQGNSA. The chain couples TRBV7-2 to TRBJ1-2; perhaps TRBD1 as D (5 bases). The sequencing sample was made of peripheral blood. This TCR was recovered from a man aged 35-49 years with acute or convalescent COVID-19. CDR3 DNA: TGTGCCAGCAGCTTAGTCGGGGGTTCGGATGGCTACACCTTC. It is translated as CASSLVGGSDGYTF.